The source of this T cell receptor beta chain is a study of resident and recirculating memory T cells in vitiligo. Comments on this clone: What it binds is unknown.

TCRdb's copy holds only in-frame clones and misses some; the assay was immunoSEQ multiplex PCR. The sample gives around 70,000 clones, roughly 90% of which show up once; more than 4% is in the top ten. Study-level results: TCR sequences were not conserved across biopsy sites or patients.

CDR3 length: 12 amino acids. The germline CDR1 and CDR2 sequences are MDHEN and SYDVKM. Between the trimmed V and J ends, which lost 5 bases and 8 bases, there was a span of 12 bases. The chain carries TRBV28 and TRBJ1-2, with D uncertain. The receptor was derived from a male donor with vitiligo. The sample taken for sequencing was blood. CDR3 coding DNA: TGTGCCAGCAGTCAAATCGCTAACGGCTACACCTTC. This encodes CASSQIANGYTF.